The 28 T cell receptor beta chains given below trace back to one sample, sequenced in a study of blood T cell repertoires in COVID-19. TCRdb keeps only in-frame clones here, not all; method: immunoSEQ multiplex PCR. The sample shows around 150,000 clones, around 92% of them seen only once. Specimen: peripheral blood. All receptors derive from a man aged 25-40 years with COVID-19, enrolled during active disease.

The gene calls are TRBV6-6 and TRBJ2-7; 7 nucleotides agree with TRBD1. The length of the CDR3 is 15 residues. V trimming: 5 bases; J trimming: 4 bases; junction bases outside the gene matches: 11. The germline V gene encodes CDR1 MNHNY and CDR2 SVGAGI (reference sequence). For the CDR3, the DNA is TGTGCCAGCAGTACCCCCGGGACAGCCCCTTACGAGCAGTACTTC. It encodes CASSTPGTAPYEQYF.

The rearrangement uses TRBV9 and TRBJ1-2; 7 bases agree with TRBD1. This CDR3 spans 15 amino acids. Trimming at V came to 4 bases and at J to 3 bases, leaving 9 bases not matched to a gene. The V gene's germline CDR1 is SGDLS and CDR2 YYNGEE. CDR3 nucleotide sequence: TGTGCCAGCAGCCCGAAACCCGACAGGGACTATGGCTACACCTTC. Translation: CASSPKPDRDYGYTF.

The CDR3 bases are TGTGCCAGCAGTTTGCGGATCACACCGAATTCACCCCTCCACTTT. Its protein product is CASSLRITPNSPLHF. The chain has TRBV28 and TRBJ1-6; D call uncertain. The CDR3 consists of 15 residues. Germline CDR1 MDHEN, CDR2 SYDVKM. Trimming stripped 3 bases from V and 7 bases from J, with 13 bases between.

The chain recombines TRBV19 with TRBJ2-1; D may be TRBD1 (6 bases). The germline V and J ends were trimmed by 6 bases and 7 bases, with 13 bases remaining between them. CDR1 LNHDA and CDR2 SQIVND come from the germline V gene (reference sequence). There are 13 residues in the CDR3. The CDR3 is CASSRRTGNEQFF. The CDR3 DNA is TGTGCCAGTAGCCGAAGAACAGGGAATGAGCAGTTCTTC.

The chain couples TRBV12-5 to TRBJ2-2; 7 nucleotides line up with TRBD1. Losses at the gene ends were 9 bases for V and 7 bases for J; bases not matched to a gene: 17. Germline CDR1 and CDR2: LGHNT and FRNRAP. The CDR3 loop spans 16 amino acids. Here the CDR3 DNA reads TGTGCTAGCGCCCCTGGAAGCAGGGGGTATCACGGGGAGCTGTTTTTT. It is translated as CASAPGSRGYHGELFF.

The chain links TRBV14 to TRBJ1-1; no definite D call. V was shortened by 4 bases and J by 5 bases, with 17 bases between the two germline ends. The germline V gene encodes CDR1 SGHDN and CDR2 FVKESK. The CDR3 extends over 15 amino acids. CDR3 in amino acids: CASSLWEGAVTEAFF. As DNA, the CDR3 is TGTGCCAGCAGCCTCTGGGAGGGTGCGGTAACTGAAGCTTTCTTT.

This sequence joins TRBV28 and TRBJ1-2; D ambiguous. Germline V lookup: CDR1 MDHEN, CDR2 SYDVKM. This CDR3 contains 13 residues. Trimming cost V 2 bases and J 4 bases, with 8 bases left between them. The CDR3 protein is CASSLGLFYGYTF. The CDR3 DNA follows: TGTGCCAGCAGTTTAGGACTGTTCTATGGCTACACCTTC.

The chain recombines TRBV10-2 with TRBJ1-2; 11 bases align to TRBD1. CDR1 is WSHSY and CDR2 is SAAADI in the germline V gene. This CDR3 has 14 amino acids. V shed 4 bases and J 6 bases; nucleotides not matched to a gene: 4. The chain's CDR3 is CASSAGTGGNGYTF. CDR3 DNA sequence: TGCGCCAGCAGTGCGGGGACAGGGGGAAATGGCTACACCTTC.

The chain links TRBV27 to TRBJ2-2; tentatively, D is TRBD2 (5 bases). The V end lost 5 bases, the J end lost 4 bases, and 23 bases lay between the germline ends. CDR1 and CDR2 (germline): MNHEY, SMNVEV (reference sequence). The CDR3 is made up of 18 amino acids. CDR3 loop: CASSPPPHLEGGTGELFF. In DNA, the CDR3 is TGTGCCAGCAGTCCACCCCCCCACCTTGAGGGCGGCACCGGGGAGCTGTTTTTT.

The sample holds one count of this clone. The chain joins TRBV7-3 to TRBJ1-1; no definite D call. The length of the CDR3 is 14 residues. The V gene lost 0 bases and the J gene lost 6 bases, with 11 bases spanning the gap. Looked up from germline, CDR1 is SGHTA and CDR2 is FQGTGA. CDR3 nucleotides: TGTGCCAGCAGCTTAACCGTCTCGGGTTCTGAAGCTTTCTTT. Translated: CASSLTVSGSEAFF.

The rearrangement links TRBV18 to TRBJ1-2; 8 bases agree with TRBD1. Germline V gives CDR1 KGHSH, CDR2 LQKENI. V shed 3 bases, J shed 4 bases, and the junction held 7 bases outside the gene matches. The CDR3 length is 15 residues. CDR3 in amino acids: CASSPKQGDLYGYTF. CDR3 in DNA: TGTGCCAGCTCACCGAAACAGGGGGACCTCTATGGCTACACCTTC.

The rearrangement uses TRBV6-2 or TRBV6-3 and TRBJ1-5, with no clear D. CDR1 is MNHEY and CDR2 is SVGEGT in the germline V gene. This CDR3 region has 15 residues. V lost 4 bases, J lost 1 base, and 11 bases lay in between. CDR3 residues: CASSFRVGSNQPQHF. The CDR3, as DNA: TGTGCCAGCAGTTTCCGGGTTGGAAGCAATCAGCCCCAGCATTTT.

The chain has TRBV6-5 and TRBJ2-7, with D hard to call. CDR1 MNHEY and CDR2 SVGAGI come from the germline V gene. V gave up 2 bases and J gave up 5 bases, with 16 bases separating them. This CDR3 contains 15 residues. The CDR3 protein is CASSYRGFPPNEQYF. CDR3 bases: TGTGCCAGCAGTTACCGCGGTTTCCCCCCGAACGAGCAGTACTTC.

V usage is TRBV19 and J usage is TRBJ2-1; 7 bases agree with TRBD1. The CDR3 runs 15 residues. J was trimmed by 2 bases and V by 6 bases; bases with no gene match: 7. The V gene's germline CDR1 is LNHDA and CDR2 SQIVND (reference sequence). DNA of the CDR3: TGTGCCAGTAGCCAGGGACAGTCGCCCTACAATGAGCAGTTCTTC. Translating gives CASSQGQSPYNEQFF.

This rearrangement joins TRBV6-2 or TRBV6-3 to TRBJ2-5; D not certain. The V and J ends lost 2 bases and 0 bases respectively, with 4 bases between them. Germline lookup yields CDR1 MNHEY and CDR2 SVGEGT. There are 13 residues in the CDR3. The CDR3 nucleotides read TGTGCCAGCAGTTACCAGTACCAAGAGACCCAGTACTTC. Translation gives CASSYQYQETQYF.

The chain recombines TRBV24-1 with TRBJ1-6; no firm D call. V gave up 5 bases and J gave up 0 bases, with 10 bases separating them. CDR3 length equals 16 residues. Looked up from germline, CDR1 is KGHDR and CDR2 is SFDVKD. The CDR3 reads CATSASEVSYNSPLHF. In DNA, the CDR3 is TGTGCCACCAGTGCCTCGGAGGTCTCCTATAATTCACCCCTCCACTTT.

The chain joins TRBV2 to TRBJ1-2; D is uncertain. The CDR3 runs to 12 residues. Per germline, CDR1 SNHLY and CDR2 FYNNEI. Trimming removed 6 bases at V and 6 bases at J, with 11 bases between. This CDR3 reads CASSVQRDGYTF. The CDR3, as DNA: TGTGCCAGCAGCGTCCAAAGAGATGGCTACACCTTC. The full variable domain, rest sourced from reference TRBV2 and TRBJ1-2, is EPEVTQTPSHQVTQMGQEVILRCVPISNHLYFYWYRQILGQKVEFLVSFYNNEISEKSEIFDDQFSVERPDGSNFTLKIRSTKLEDSAMYFCASSVQRDGYTFGSGTRLTVV.

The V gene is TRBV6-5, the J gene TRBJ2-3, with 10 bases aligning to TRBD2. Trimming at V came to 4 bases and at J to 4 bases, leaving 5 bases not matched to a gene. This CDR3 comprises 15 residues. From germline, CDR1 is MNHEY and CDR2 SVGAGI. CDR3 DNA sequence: TGTGCCAGCAGTTCCAGCGGGAGGGCATCAGATACGCAGTATTTT. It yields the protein CASSSSGRASDTQYF.

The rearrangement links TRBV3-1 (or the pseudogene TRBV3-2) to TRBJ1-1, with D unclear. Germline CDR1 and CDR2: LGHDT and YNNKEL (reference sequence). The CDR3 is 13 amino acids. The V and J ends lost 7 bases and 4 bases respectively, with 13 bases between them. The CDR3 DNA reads TGTGCCAGCAACCAGGACTCTGGCACTGAAGCTTTCTTT. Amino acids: CASNQDSGTEAFF.

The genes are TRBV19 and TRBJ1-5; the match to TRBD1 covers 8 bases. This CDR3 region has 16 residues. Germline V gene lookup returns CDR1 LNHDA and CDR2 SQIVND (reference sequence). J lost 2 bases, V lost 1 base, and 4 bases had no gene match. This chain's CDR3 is CASSIVPTGGNQPQHF. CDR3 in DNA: TGTGCCAGTAGTATAGTTCCGACAGGGGGCAATCAGCCCCAGCATTTT.

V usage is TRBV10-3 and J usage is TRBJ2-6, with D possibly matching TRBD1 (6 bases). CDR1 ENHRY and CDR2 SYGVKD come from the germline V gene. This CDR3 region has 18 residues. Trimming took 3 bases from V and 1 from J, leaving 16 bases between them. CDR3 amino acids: CAISEPGDWRSGANVLTF. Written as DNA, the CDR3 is TGTGCCATCAGTGAACCAGGGGATTGGAGATCTGGGGCCAACGTCCTGACTTTC.

The CDR3 DNA reads TGTGCCAGTAGTCTAGGGGCTGCGAACACTGAAGCTTTCTTT. Translation gives CASSLGAANTEAFF. The chain carries TRBV19 and TRBJ1-1, with D perhaps matching TRBD1 (5 bases). The ends were cut back, 5 bases at V and 1 base at J, with 11 bases in the middle. The CDR3 spans 14 residues. Germline V gives CDR1 LNHDA, CDR2 SQIVND (reference sequence).

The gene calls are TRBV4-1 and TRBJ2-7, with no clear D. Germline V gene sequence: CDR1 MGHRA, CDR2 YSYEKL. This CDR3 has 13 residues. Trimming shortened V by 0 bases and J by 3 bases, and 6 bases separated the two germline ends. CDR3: CASSQDSYYEQYF. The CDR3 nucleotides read TGCGCCAGCAGCCAAGACAGTTACTACGAGCAGTACTTC.

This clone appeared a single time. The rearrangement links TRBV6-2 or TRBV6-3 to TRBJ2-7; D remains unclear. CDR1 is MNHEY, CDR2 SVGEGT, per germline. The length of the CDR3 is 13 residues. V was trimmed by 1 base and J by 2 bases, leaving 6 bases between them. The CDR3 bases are TGTGCCAGCAGTTACTTGCGGACCTACGAGCAGTACTTC. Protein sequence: CASSYLRTYEQYF.

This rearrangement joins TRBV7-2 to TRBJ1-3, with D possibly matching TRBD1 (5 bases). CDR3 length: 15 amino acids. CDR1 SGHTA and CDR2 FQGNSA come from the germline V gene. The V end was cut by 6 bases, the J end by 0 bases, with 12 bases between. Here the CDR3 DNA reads TGTGCCAGCAGTAGGACACCTAACTCTGGAAACACCATATATTTT. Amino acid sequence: CASSRTPNSGNTIYF.

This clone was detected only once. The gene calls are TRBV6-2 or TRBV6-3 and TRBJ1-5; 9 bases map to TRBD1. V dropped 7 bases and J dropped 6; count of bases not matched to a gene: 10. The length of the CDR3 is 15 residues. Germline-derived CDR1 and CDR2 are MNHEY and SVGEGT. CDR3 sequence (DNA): TGTGCCAGCACCCCCGGGACAGGGTGGTTTCAGCCCCAGCATTTT. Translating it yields CASTPGTGWFQPQHF.

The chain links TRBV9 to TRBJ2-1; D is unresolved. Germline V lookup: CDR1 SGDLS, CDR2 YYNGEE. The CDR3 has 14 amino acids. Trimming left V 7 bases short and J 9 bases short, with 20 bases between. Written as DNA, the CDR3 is TGTGCCAGCGGTACCTTTACCGCCCTCGGTGAGCAGTTCTTC. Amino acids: CASGTFTALGEQFF. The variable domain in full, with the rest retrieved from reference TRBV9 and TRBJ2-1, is DSGVTQTPKHLITATGQRVTLRCSPRSGDLSVYWYQQSLDQGLQFLIQYYNGEERAKGNILERFSAQQFPDLHSELNLSSLELGDSALYFCASGTFTALGEQFFGPGTRLTVL.

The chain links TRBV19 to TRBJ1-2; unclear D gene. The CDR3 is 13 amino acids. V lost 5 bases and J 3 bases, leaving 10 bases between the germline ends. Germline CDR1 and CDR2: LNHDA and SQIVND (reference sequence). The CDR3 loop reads CASSSQRDYGYTF. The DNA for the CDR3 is TGTGCCAGTAGTTCCCAGCGGGACTATGGCTACACCTTC.